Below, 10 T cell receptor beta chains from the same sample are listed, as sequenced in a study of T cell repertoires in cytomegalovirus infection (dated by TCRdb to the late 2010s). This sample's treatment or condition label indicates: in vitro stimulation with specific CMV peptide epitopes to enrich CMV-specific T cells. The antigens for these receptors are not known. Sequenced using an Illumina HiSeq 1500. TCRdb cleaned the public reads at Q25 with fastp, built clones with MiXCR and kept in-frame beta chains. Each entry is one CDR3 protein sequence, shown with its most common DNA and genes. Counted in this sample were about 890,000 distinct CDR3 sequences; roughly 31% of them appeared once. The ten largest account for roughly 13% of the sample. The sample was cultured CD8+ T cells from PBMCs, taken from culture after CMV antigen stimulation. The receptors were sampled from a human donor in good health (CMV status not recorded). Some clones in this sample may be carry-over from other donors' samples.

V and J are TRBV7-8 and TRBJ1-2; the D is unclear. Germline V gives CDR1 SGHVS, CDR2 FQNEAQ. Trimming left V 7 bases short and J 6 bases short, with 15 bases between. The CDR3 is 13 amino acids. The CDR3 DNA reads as TGTGCCAGCACCAAACAGTGTATCGATGGCTACACCTTC. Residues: CASTKQCIDGYTF. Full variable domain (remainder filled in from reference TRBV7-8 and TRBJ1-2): GAGVSQSPRYKVAKRGQDVALRCDPISGHVSLFWYQQALGQGPEFLTYFQNEAQLDKSGLPSDRFFAERPEGSVSTLKIQRTQQEDSAVYLCASTKQCIDGYTFGSGTRLTVV.

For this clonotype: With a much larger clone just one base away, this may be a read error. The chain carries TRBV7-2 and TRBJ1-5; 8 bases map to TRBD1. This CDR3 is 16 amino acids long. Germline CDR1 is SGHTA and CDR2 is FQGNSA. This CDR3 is CANSYLWGQDNQPQHF. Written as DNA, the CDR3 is TGTGCCAACAGCTACCTGTGGGGACAGGATAATCAGCCCCAGCATTTT. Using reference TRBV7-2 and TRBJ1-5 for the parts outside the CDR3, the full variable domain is GAGVSQSPSNKVTEKGKDVELRCDPISGHTALYWYRQSLGQGLEFLIYFQGNSAPDKSGLPSDRFSAERTGGSVSTLTIQRTQQEDSAVYLCANSYLWGQDNQPQHFGDGTRLSIL.

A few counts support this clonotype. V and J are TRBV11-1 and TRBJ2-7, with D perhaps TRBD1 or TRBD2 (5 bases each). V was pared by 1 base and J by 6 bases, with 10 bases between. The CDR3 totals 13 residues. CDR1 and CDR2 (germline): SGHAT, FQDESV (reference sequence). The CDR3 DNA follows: TGTGCCAGCAGCTTAGGGACGGGGCTCGAGCAGTACGTC. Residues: CASSLGTGLEQYV.

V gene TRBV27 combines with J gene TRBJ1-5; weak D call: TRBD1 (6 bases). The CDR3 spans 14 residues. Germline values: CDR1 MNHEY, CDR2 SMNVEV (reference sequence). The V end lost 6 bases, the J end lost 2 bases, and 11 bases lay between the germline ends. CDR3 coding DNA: TGTGCCAGCAGCCCCAGGGGTCGCAATCAGCCCCAGCATTTT. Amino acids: CASSPRGRNQPQHF.

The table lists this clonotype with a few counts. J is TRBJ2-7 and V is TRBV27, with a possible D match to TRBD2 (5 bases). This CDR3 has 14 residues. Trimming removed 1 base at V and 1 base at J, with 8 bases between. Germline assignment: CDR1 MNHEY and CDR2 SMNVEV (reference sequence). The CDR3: CASSLFEGSYEQYF. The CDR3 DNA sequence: TGTGCCAGCAGTTTATTTGAGGGTTCCTACGAGCAGTACTTC.

CDR3 loop: CASSFGQHEQFF. The CDR3 DNA follows: TGTGCCAGCAGTTTCGGACAGCATGAGCAGTTCTTC. V gene TRBV6-2 or TRBV6-3 combines with J gene TRBJ2-1, with a possible D match to TRBD1 (6 bases). The germline gives CDR1 MNHEY, CDR2 SVGEGT. Trimming removed 4 bases at V and 8 bases at J, with 9 bases between. The CDR3 covers 12 residues.

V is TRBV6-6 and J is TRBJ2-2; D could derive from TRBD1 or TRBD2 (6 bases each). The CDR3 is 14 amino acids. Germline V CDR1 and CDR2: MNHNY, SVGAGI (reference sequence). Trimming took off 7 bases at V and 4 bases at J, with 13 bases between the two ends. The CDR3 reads CASTLGGITGELFF. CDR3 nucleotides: TGTGCCAGCACCTTGGGGGGCATCACCGGGGAGCTGTTTTTT.

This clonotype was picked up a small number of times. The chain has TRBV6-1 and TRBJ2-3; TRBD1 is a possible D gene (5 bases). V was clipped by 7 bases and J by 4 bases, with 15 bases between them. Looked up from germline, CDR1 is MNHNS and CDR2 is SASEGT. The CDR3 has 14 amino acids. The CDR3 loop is CASTDRVGPDTQYF. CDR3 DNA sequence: TGTGCCAGCACCGACCGGGTGGGGCCAGATACGCAGTATTTT.

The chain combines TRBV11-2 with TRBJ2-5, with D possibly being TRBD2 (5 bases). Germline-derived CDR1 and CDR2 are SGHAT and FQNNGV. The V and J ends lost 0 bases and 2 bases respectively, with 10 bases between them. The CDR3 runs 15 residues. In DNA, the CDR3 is TGTGCCAGCAGCTTAGAGTGGAGCGGTCAAGAGACCCAGTACTTC. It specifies CASSLEWSGQETQYF.

The chain's CDR3 is CSVEKLSWTENTEAFF. CDR3 nucleotides: TGCAGCGTTGAAAAGTTAAGTTGGACAGAGAACACTGAAGCTTTCTTT. The J gene is TRBJ1-1, the V gene TRBV29-1; D possibly corresponds to TRBD1 (6 bases). The CDR3 has 16 amino acids. Trimming took off 2 bases at V and 1 base at J, with 17 bases between the two ends. Germline CDR1 SQVTM, CDR2 ANQGSEA.